This paragraph reports one T cell receptor beta chain. This clonotype was seen more than once but under ten times. Its specific antigen is unknown. Per-nucleotide qualities are absent, and no much larger clonotype sits a single base away. This sample is part of a study of T cells in Graves' hyperthyroidism and ophthalmopathy (dated by TCRdb to the late 2010s). For the wider study: Peripheral blood was collected at initial diagnosis, before any treatment. The paper describes TCR Vbeta CDR3 sequencing of 130 to 150 peripheral blood samples, made up of some 40 ophthalmopathy patients, approximately 73 hyperthyroidism patients and roughly 17 progressor patients. A discovery cohort of roughly 100 patients, roughly 45 with Graves' ophthalmopathy and over 55 with stable Graves' hyperthyroidism, was used to find distinguishing TCR V-J signatures. Whether ophthalmopathy could be predicted prospectively was tested in an independent validation cohort made up of 18 hyperthyroidism patients plus 17 patients who later progressed to ophthalmopathy. Once sampling was done, hyperthyroidism patients were given methimazole at a starting dose of 30 mg daily, whereas ophthalmopathy patients were given high-dose intravenous methylprednisolone. Thyroid tissue and blood T-cell repertoires from several Graves' hyperthyroidism patients were also compared in the study. The roughly 100 discovery patients were randomly split 7:3 into training and test sets.

The TCR beta CDR3 regions were amplified from RNA transcripts. For the first round of RT-PCR on the TCR CDR3, the HTBI primer set was used together with the Qiagen OneStep RT-PCR kit. Libraries were constructed in a second round of multiplex PCR, after which size selection and purification were carried out. Sequencing of the libraries was done on an Illumina HiSeq2000 using paired-end 100 bp reads. The published analysis was carried out like this. SOAPnuke was used to process the raw data, removing reads that contained adapters or uncalled bases, had a mean Phred below 15, or lacked an exact match to the constant primer or identifier. COPE v1.2.5 was used to merge the high-quality paired reads, and each unique nucleotide sequence was defined as a clonotype. Clonotypes were aligned to IMGT TRBV, TRBD and TRBJ reference segments using MiTCR v1.1. Only V-J combinations with frequency above 0.0001, covering about 99% of repertoires, were analysed. The TCS score was defined as F50 (clonal expansion) divided by E x V (chaos), with BLOSUM62-based TCRdist calculated between CDR3 peptides within each V-J. Welch's t-statistics and random forest reduced just over 500 V-J features to 13, which were used in a naive Bayes classifier (R e1071). The similarity between thyroid and blood repertoires was quantified using the Morisita-Horn index. TCRdb's own reprocessing of the public reads used fastp at Q25 and MiXCR and kept productive beta chains. Merged by CDR3 protein, the rows form single entries marked with the most common genes and DNA. These V and J calls derive from TCRdb rather than the authors' analysis. The sample table shows about 760,000 distinct CDR3 sequences, and approximately 36% are seen once. More than 25% of the sample is taken by the ten largest.

Graves' hyperthyroidism was defined as stable when no progression to ophthalmopathy occurred over 18 months of follow-up. Hyperthyroidism patients were aged 18 to 65 years and newly diagnosed, with disease duration of less than 2 months. The study excluded patients with uncontrolled infections, other autoimmune diseases, pregnancy or lactation. Clinical symptoms, serum thyroxine and TRAb, thyroid ultrasound, and orbital computed tomography formed the basis for the diagnoses. PBMCs were isolated from about 10 ml of fresh peripheral blood by Ficoll-Paque density gradient centrifugation. Trizol reagent was used to extract total RNA, and RNA quality was then checked on an Agilent 2100 Bioanalyzer. The study at large found these results: In validation, the model predicted progression to ophthalmopathy with 65% to 71% sensitivity and over 72% specificity, a median of 6.5 months before onset. Sample size was not statistically predetermined, and investigators were not blinded to group allocation. A model built on a 13 V-J signature distinguished ophthalmopathy from stable hyperthyroidism, reaching around 88% sensitivity and about 81% specificity in cross-validation and 80%/75% in testing. Most expanded thyroid clonotypes (frequency above 0.001) were also detected in blood, suggesting blood repertoires may reflect thyroid immune responses.

In the germline V gene, CDR1 corresponds to KGHSH and CDR2 to LQKENI. The germline ends are 9 bases apart after V is trimmed by 3 bases and J by 9 bases. The CDR3 sequence holds 13 residues, the cysteine and phenylalanine included. Of the read, only the CDR3 DNA is kept; its 39 bases are in frame from base 1. The receptor was derived from a middle-aged woman with Graves' hyperthyroidism. The chain employs TRBV18 and TRBJ1-6, with no confidently assigned D gene. Sequencing was performed on blood. CDR3 reads: CASSPPTSSPLHF. The nucleotide sequence is TGTGCCAGCTCACCGCCTACGAGTTCACCCCTCCACTTT.